A selection of T cell receptor beta chains follows, all from one sample in a study of T cell responses to AZD1222 COVID-19 vaccine. TCRdb's copy holds only in-frame clones and misses some; the assay was immunoSEQ multiplex PCR. This table holds approximately 150,000 clones, 75% to 95% found once. Source: peripheral blood, taken 28 days after the second AZD1222 dose. These TCRs come from an adult who received the AZD1222 COVID-19 vaccine. Both conserved end residues are part of each CDR3. Each record gives: V gene, D gene, clone size, J gene, CDR3 DNA, CDR3 protein. D genes are given only for firm matches. Where a row states a size, it is once, few, many or the class of an expanded clone; other rows omit it.

v_gene: TRBV13
d_gene: TRBD2
abundance: -
j_gene: TRBJ2-1
CDR3nt: TGTGCCAGCAGCTTAGGGTTTAATAGCGGGAGCCCTAATGAGCAGTTCTTC
CDR3aa: CASSLGFNSGSPNEQFF

v_gene: TRBV2
d_gene: -
abundance: -
j_gene: TRBJ2-5
CDR3nt: TGTGCCAGCAGAGGGCCCAAGGCGCAACCGATTCAAGAGACCCAGTACTTC
CDR3aa: CASRGPKAQPIQETQYF

v_gene: TRBV5-6
d_gene: -
abundance: once
j_gene: TRBJ2-2
CDR3nt: TGTGCCAGCAGCTTCGATTGGGCCCTGAACACCGGGGAGCTGTTTTTT
CDR3aa: CASSFDWALNTGELFF

v_gene: TRBV10-3
d_gene: TRBD1
abundance: -
j_gene: TRBJ1-6
CDR3nt: TGTGCCATCAGTGGACAGGGGGCGGGTTCACCCCTCCACTTT
CDR3aa: CAISGQGAGSPLHF

v_gene: TRBV20-1
d_gene: -
abundance: -
j_gene: TRBJ1-1
CDR3nt: TGCAGTGCTAGTAGAGGGAACACTGAAGCTTTCTTT
CDR3aa: CSASRGNTEAFF

v_gene: TRBV5-5
d_gene: -
abundance: once
j_gene: TRBJ2-6
CDR3nt: TGTGCCAGCAGCTTGTCTGGTGCCCCGCCCTCTGGGGCCAACGTCCTGACTTTC
CDR3aa: CASSLSGAPPSGANVLTF

v_gene: TRBV5-4
d_gene: -
abundance: -
j_gene: TRBJ2-2
CDR3nt: TGTGCCAGCCAATTGTTGGGCGGGGCCGTTGGCGGGGAGCTGTTTTTT
CDR3aa: CASQLLGGAVGGELFF

v_gene: TRBV9
d_gene: -
abundance: -
j_gene: TRBJ2-7
CDR3nt: TGTGCCAGCAGCGTAGGCAGGGACTCCTACGAGCAGTACTTC
CDR3aa: CASSVGRDSYEQYF

v_gene: TRBV29-1
d_gene: -
abundance: -
j_gene: TRBJ1-2
CDR3nt: TGCAGCGTTGGAACTACAGATAACTATGGCTACACCTTC
CDR3aa: CSVGTTDNYGYTF

v_gene: TRBV11-2
d_gene: TRBD2
abundance: once
j_gene: TRBJ2-2
CDR3nt: TGTGCCAGCAGCTTGATAGCGGGCGACTTCGGGGAGCTGTTTTTT
CDR3aa: CASSLIAGDFGELFF

v_gene: TRBV6-4
d_gene: TRBD2
abundance: many
j_gene: TRBJ2-3
CDR3nt: TGTGCCAGCAGGGAGACTAGCGGCCTCCGAAATACGCAGTATTTT
CDR3aa: CASRETSGLRNTQYF

v_gene: TRBV6-6
d_gene: -
abundance: once
j_gene: TRBJ1-2
CDR3nt: TGTGCCAGCAGTTACGTAGGGTCCGCCCGGGGCTACACCTTC
CDR3aa: CASSYVGSARGYTF

v_gene: TRBV5-6
d_gene: -
abundance: once
j_gene: TRBJ2-2
CDR3nt: TGTGCCAGCAGCTTCGTGGGGAACACCGGGGAGCTGTTTTTT
CDR3aa: CASSFVGNTGELFF

v_gene: TRBV19
d_gene: TRBD1
abundance: -
j_gene: TRBJ1-1
CDR3nt: TGTGCCAGTAGAGTGACAGGGGTTACCACTGAAGCTTTCTTT
CDR3aa: CASRVTGVTTEAFF

v_gene: TRBV5-6
d_gene: TRBD2
abundance: once
j_gene: TRBJ2-3
CDR3nt: TGTGCCAGCAGCTTGGGGACTAGCGGGATGGGAGATACGCAGTATTTT
CDR3aa: CASSLGTSGMGDTQYF

v_gene: TRBV19
d_gene: -
abundance: -
j_gene: TRBJ1-1
CDR3nt: TGTGCCAGTACCCCCCTGGCGAAGAACACTGAAGCTTTCTTT
CDR3aa: CASTPLAKNTEAFF

v_gene: TRBV12-3/TRBV12-4
d_gene: -
abundance: -
j_gene: TRBJ2-7
CDR3nt: TGTGCCAGCAGGGAAGGCTACGAGCAGTACTTC
CDR3aa: CASREGYEQYF

v_gene: TRBV3-1/TRBV3-2
d_gene: -
abundance: -
j_gene: TRBJ2-2
CDR3nt: TGTGCCAGCAGCCAAGAAGTAGCCGGGGAGCTGTTTTTT
CDR3aa: CASSQEVAGELFF

v_gene: TRBV5-4
d_gene: -
abundance: -
j_gene: TRBJ2-7
CDR3nt: TGTGCCAGCAGCTTTTCCGGGGTAAGCTCCTACGAGCAGTACTTT
CDR3aa: CASSFSGVSSYEQYF

v_gene: TRBV19
d_gene: -
abundance: -
j_gene: TRBJ1-1
CDR3nt: TGTGCCAGTAGAGCTAGGGTAGACACTGAAGCTTTCTTT
CDR3aa: CASRARVDTEAFF

v_gene: TRBV11-2
d_gene: -
abundance: -
j_gene: TRBJ2-7
CDR3nt: TGTGCCAGCAAGTACCGGGACATCTTCTCCTACGAGCAGTACTTC
CDR3aa: CASKYRDIFSYEQYF

v_gene: TRBV19
d_gene: -
abundance: -
j_gene: TRBJ1-1
CDR3nt: TGTGCCAGTAGTATAGCCCAGATGAACACTGAAGCTTTCTTT
CDR3aa: CASSIAQMNTEAFF

v_gene: TRBV6-1
d_gene: -
abundance: -
j_gene: TRBJ1-5
CDR3nt: TGTGCCAGCAGTGAAGGGCTAGATCAGCCCCAGCATTTT
CDR3aa: CASSEGLDQPQHF

v_gene: TRBV11-2
d_gene: TRBD1
abundance: -
j_gene: TRBJ1-4
CDR3nt: TGTGCCAGCAGCTTAGTAGGGACAGGGGCCAGGGATGAAAAACTGTTTTTT
CDR3aa: CASSLVGTGARDEKLFF

v_gene: TRBV19
d_gene: TRBD1
abundance: -
j_gene: TRBJ2-1
CDR3nt: TGTGCCAAAAACAGGGGGTGTAATGAGCAGTTCTTC
CDR3aa: CAKNRGCNEQFF

v_gene: TRBV10-1
d_gene: TRBD2
abundance: -
j_gene: TRBJ2-1
CDR3nt: TGCGCCAGCAGTGCACGGACTAGCGGGAGCTACAATGAGCAGTTCTTC
CDR3aa: CASSARTSGSYNEQFF